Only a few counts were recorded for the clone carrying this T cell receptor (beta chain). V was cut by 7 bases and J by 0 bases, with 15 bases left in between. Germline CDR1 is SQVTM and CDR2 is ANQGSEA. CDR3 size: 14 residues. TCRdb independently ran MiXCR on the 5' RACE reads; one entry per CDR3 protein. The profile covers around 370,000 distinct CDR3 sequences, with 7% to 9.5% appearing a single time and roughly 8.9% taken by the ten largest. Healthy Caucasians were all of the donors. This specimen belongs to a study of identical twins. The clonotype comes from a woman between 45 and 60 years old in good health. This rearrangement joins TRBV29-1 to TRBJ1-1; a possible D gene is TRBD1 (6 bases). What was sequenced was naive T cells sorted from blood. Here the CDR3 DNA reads TGCAGCGGTGTTTTACAGGGTATGAACACTGAAGCTTTCTTT. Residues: CSGVLQGMNTEAFF.